This entry lists 32 T cell receptor beta chains sequenced from one sample in a study of T cell clones after liver transplantation. Generated by immunoSEQ multiplex PCR, the TCRdb table keeps only in-frame clones and is missing some. The sample consists of 55,000 to 75,000 clones, over 90% of them appearing once. This specimen consisted of CD4+ T cells from blood, obtained nearly 26 months after liver transplant. The receptor set was obtained from a human patient who received a liver transplant. The graft donor may have given rise to some T cells.

The chain links TRBV30 to TRBJ1-1; no clear D. This CDR3 has 11 residues. V lost 3 bases to trimming and J lost 0 bases, with 2 bases between them. Germline values: CDR1 GTSNPN, CDR2 SVGIG (reference sequence). CDR3 in amino acids: CAWRMNTEAFF. The CDR3 bases are TGTGCCTGGAGGATGAACACTGAAGCTTTCTTT.

This clone was seen a few times. The chain employs TRBV5-5 and TRBJ2-5, with TRBD2 as a possible D gene (5 bases). The V and J ends lost 0 bases and 5 bases respectively, with 26 bases between them. This CDR3 is built from 19 residues. Germline loops: CDR1 SGHKS, CDR2 YYEKEE (reference sequence). The CDR3: CASSLGGSMTGLRDETQYF. CDR3 sequence (DNA): TGTGCCAGCAGCTTGGGCGGATCGATGACGGGGTTAAGGGATGAGACCCAGTACTTC.

V usage is TRBV28 and J usage is TRBJ1-1; D is unclear. Germline values: CDR1 MDHEN, CDR2 SYDVKM. The CDR3 totals 14 residues. V lost 3 bases and J lost 1, with 9 bases in between. The CDR3 protein is CASSLRPENTEAFF. CDR3 DNA sequence: TGTGCCAGCAGTTTGAGACCGGAGAACACTGAAGCTTTCTTT.

The rearrangement uses TRBV7-2 and TRBJ2-5; TRBD2 aligns across 11 bases. V gave up 5 bases and J gave up 5 bases; unmatched junction bases: 10. The CDR3 totals 16 residues. Germline assignment: CDR1 SGHTA and CDR2 FQGNSA. The CDR3 here is CASSLRLAGLGETQYF. The DNA of the CDR3 is TGTGCCAGCAGCCTTCGACTAGCGGGGTTGGGGGAGACCCAGTACTTC.

The genes are TRBV18 and TRBJ2-2; no definite D call. CDR1 and CDR2 from the germline V gene are KGHSH and LQKENI. The ends were cut back, 1 base at V and 7 bases at J, with 13 bases in the middle. The CDR3 has 15 residues. The chain's CDR3 is CASSPQGRVLGELFF. The DNA of the CDR3 is TGTGCCAGCTCACCACAGGGAAGGGTCCTCGGGGAGCTGTTTTTT.

The gene calls are TRBV27 and TRBJ1-5; the D gene is possibly TRBD1 (6 bases). Germline CDR1 reads MNHEY; CDR2 reads SMNVEV (reference sequence). This CDR3 region has 14 residues. With 6 bases removed from V and 4 bases from J, the gap between germline ends came to 13 bases. The CDR3: CASRSGTPNQPQHF. For the CDR3, the DNA is TGTGCCAGCAGGTCCGGGACACCGAATCAGCCCCAGCATTTT.

V is TRBV2 and J is TRBJ2-3; D not resolved. The CDR3 contains 12 residues. Germline V gene sequence: CDR1 SNHLY, CDR2 FYNNEI. The V and J ends lost 8 bases and 4 bases respectively, with 10 bases between them. The DNA for the CDR3 is TGTGCCAGCGTCATTACCCCAGATACGCAGTATTTT. Translated, it gives CASVITPDTQYF.

This clone was detected a few times. The chain has TRBV19 and TRBJ1-5; D gene ambiguous. Per germline, CDR1 LNHDA and CDR2 SQIVND (reference sequence). Trimming left V 3 bases short and J 3 bases short, with 6 bases between. This CDR3 is built from 13 residues. CDR3 sequence reads: CASSITVNQPQHF. The CDR3 DNA reads TGTGCCAGTAGTATTACAGTCAATCAGCCCCAGCATTTT. Full variable domain (rest looked up from reference TRBV19 and TRBJ1-5): DGGITQSPKYLFRKEGQNVTLSCEQNLNHDAMYWYRQDPGQGLRLIYYSQIVNDFQKGDIAEGYSVSREKKESFPLTVTSAQKNPTAFYLCASSITVNQPQHFGDGTRLSIL.

The chain's CDR3 is CASSRVGELFF. The CDR3 DNA reads as TGTGCCAGCAGTAGGGTCGGGGAGCTGTTTTTT. The V and J genes are TRBV25-1 and TRBJ2-2; D is ambiguous. This CDR3 spans 11 amino acids. The V end was cut by 5 bases, the J end by 7 bases, with 5 bases between. Germline V CDR1 and CDR2: MGHDK, SYGVNS.

The genes are TRBV21-1 and TRBJ1-2. TRBV21-1 is assigned pseudogene status. The CDR3 sequence is 14 residues long. This CDR3 reads CASSKDKVHYGYTF. DNA for the CDR3: TGTGCCAGCAGCAAAGATAAGGTACACTATGGCTACACCTTC.

V and J are TRBV19 and TRBJ1-2; D perhaps matches TRBD1 (6 bases). Germline lookup yields CDR1 LNHDA and CDR2 SQIVND (reference sequence). This CDR3 has 12 amino acids. CDR3 amino acids: CAGGGGAYGYTF. The CDR3 DNA follows: TGTGCAGGGGGTGGAGGGGCCTATGGCTACACCTTC.

This chain uses TRBV5-6 with TRBJ1-4; 8 positions agree with TRBD1. V was pared by 2 bases and J by 6 bases, with 6 bases of the junction left unmatched. CDR3 size: 15 residues. The germline V gene encodes CDR1 SGHDT and CDR2 YYEEEE. Written as DNA, the CDR3 is TGTGCCAGCAGCTTCCGGGACAGGACGTATGAAAAACTGTTTTTT. This gives the protein CASSFRDRTYEKLFF.

The chain is built from TRBV6-5 and TRBJ1-2, with a weak D call TRBD1 (5 bases). V gave up 4 bases and J gave up 8 bases, with 23 bases separating them. This CDR3 is 16 amino acids long. Germline assignment: CDR1 MNHEY and CDR2 SVGAGI. The chain's CDR3 is CASSFGPTGTSWGYTF. The CDR3 DNA is TGTGCCAGCAGTTTCGGACCGACCGGGACCTCTTGGGGCTACACCTTC.

This chain uses TRBV28 with TRBJ2-1; 7 positions match TRBD2. The germline gives CDR1 MDHEN, CDR2 SYDVKM. V lost 7 bases, J lost 1 base, and 10 bases stayed unmatched. The CDR3 spans 16 residues. CDR3 sequence: CASTRGGSGSYNEQFF. Here the CDR3 DNA reads TGTGCCAGCACCAGAGGCGGGAGTGGATCCTACAATGAGCAGTTCTTC.

The chain recombines TRBV28 with TRBJ2-3; weak D call: TRBD1 (5 bases). From germline, CDR1 is MDHEN and CDR2 SYDVKM. This CDR3 has 14 residues. V gave up 4 bases and J gave up 1 base, with 9 bases separating them. CDR3 in amino acids: CASSWGPGTDTQYF. CDR3 DNA sequence: TGTGCCAGCAGTTGGGGCCCAGGCACAGATACGCAGTATTTT.

V is TRBV5-1 and J is TRBJ2-3; no firm D call. Germline lookup yields CDR1 SGHRS and CDR2 YFSETQ. The CDR3 consists of 15 residues. Trimming pared 4 bases from V and 0 bases from J, leaving 12 bases between. In DNA, the CDR3 is TGCGCCAGCAGCCTCCCCAGTGCTAGCACAGATACGCAGTATTTT. Residues: CASSLPSASTDTQYF.

The chain couples TRBV6-5 to TRBJ2-5; D is perhaps TRBD2 (5 bases). Germline assignment: CDR1 MNHEY and CDR2 SVGAGI. The CDR3 has 13 residues. V lost 11 bases and J lost 2, with 15 bases in between. The CDR3 spells CAASGRVQETQYF. DNA for the CDR3: TGTGCCGCAAGTGGGCGGGTACAAGAGACCCAGTACTTC.

The V gene is TRBV5-1, the J gene TRBJ2-1; tentatively, D is TRBD2 (6 bases). The ends were cut back, 4 bases at V and 9 bases at J, with 17 bases in the middle. The CDR3 is made up of 14 amino acids. Germline V gene lookup returns CDR1 SGHRS and CDR2 YFSETQ. The CDR3 coding sequence is TGCGCCAGCAGCCCCACTCAGGGAGGTGGTGAGCAGTTCTTC. Translated, it gives CASSPTQGGGEQFF.

The chain couples TRBV6-4 to TRBJ2-3; maybe TRBD2 (5 bases). Germline CDR1 and CDR2: MRHNA and SNTAGT. V shed 0 bases and J shed 1 base, with 14 bases lying between them. The CDR3 totals 17 residues. CDR3 sequence reads: CASSDSFGVGGTDTQYF. For the CDR3, the DNA is TGTGCCAGCAGTGACTCCTTCGGGGTAGGAGGCACAGATACGCAGTATTTT.

V usage is TRBV27 and J usage is TRBJ2-1; TRBD1 aligns across 7 bases. Germline CDR1 is MNHEY and CDR2 is SMNVEV (reference sequence). The CDR3 is made up of 14 amino acids. The trim removed 7 bases at V and 5 bases at J, leaving 8 bases unmatched. CDR3 loop: CASIRAGGNNEQFF. CDR3 in DNA: TGTGCCAGCATTCGGGCAGGGGGAAACAATGAGCAGTTCTTC.

V usage is TRBV9 and J usage is TRBJ1-1, with a possible D match to TRBD1 (5 bases). Germline values: CDR1 SGDLS, CDR2 YYNGEE. Trimming removed 4 bases from V and 3 bases from J, with 13 bases in between. This CDR3 is built from 14 residues. The CDR3 sequence is CASSPVGGYTEAFF. Here the CDR3 DNA reads TGTGCCAGCAGCCCAGTGGGGGGGTACACTGAAGCTTTCTTT.

The chain joins TRBV29-1 to TRBJ1-1; D call uncertain. Trimming stripped 1 base from V and 2 bases from J, with 11 bases between. The germline V gene encodes CDR1 SQVTM and CDR2 ANQGSEA. This CDR3 has 14 amino acids. Written as DNA, the CDR3 is TGCAGCGTTGAAGGGGGAGGGTTTAACACTGAAGCTTTCTTT. This sequence encodes CSVEGGGFNTEAFF.

The V gene is TRBV18, the J gene TRBJ1-3; TRBD1 matches 7 bases. V shed 4 bases and J 0 bases; nucleotides not matched to a gene: 3. There are 15 residues in the CDR3. Germline values: CDR1 KGHSH, CDR2 LQKENI. The DNA of the CDR3 is TGTGCCAGCTCACGACAGGGTACCTCTGGAAACACCATATATTTT. It encodes CASSRQGTSGNTIYF.

This chain links TRBV28 with TRBJ2-5, with 14 bases identical to TRBD2. Germline CDR1 is MDHEN and CDR2 is SYDVKM. V trimming: 3 bases; J trimming: 4 bases; junction bases outside the gene matches: 7. The CDR3 covers 17 residues. CDR3 sequence (DNA): TGTGCCAGCAGTTTGGTGACTAGCGGGAGGGAGAGAGAGACCCAGTACTTC. It specifies CASSLVTSGRERETQYF.

The chain carries TRBV11-3 and TRBJ1-2, with TRBD1 identical over 7 bases. CDR3 length equals 14 residues. CDR1 SGHNT and CDR2 YENEEA come from the germline V gene. Trimming at V came to 4 bases and at J to 0 bases, leaving 2 bases not matched to a gene. CDR3 residues: CASSSDRTNYGYTF. The CDR3 region has the DNA TGTGCCAGCAGCTCGGACAGGACTAACTATGGCTACACCTTC. The whole variable domain, filled in from reference TRBV11-3 and TRBJ1-2, reads EAGVVQSPRYKIIEKKQPVAFWCNPISGHNTLYWYLQNLGQGPELLIRYENEEAVDDSQLPKDRFSAERLKGVDSTLKIQPAELGDSAVYLCASSSDRTNYGYTFGSGTRLTVV.

The chain employs TRBV2 and TRBJ2-7; 7 bases match TRBD2. Germline assignment: CDR1 SNHLY and CDR2 FYNNEI. The CDR3 is 14 residues long. The V and J ends lost 8 bases and 3 bases, in that order; junction bases with no gene match: 10. DNA of the CDR3: TGTGCCAGCCTCAGACTAGCAGCCAACTACGAGCAGTACTTC. Translating it yields CASLRLAANYEQYF.

The V and J genes are TRBV10-2 and TRBJ2-1; D might be TRBD2 (6 bases). Per the germline V gene, CDR1 is WSHSY and CDR2 is SAAADI. V was cut by 3 bases and J by 9 bases, with 9 bases left in between. CDR3 size: 12 residues. The chain's CDR3 is CASSDYSGEQFF. Written as DNA, the CDR3 is TGCGCCAGCAGTGACTATAGCGGTGAGCAGTTCTTC.

A single count supports this clone. The V and J genes are TRBV7-2 and TRBJ2-3; 9 bases agree with TRBD2. The germline gives CDR1 SGHTA, CDR2 FQGNSA. The CDR3 sequence is 15 residues long. V trimming: 5 bases; J trimming: 6 bases; junction bases outside the gene matches: 9. The CDR3 DNA is TGTGCCAGCAGCATACTAGCGGGTACTGGTGATACGCAGTATTTT. It is translated as CASSILAGTGDTQYF.

The chain couples TRBV25-1 to TRBJ2-5; D ambiguous. The V gene's germline CDR1 is MGHDK and CDR2 SYGVNS. The V gene lost 3 bases and the J gene lost 2 bases, with 16 bases spanning the gap. The CDR3 loop spans 16 amino acids. The chain's CDR3 is CASSDLSGGDQETQYF. CDR3 DNA sequence: TGTGCCAGCAGTGATTTATCAGGTGGGGATCAAGAGACCCAGTACTTC. The variable domain in full, completed from reference TRBV25-1 and TRBJ2-5, reads EADIYQTPRYLVIGTGKKITLECSQTMGHDKMYWYQQDPGMELHLIHYSYGVNSTEKGDLSSESTVSRIRTEHFPLTLESARPSHTSQYLCASSDLSGGDQETQYFGPGTRLLVL.

This clone was observed a single time. The CDR3 loop is CASSSPGQGLWEQYF. CDR3 in DNA: TGTGCCAGCAGTTCTCCGGGACAGGGGCTTTGGGAGCAGTACTTC. The rearrangement links TRBV28 to TRBJ2-7; 10 bases are shared with TRBD1. J was trimmed by 7 bases and V by 4 bases; bases with no gene match: 10. CDR1 MDHEN and CDR2 SYDVKM come from the germline V gene. This CDR3 contains 15 residues.

The V gene is TRBV5-1, the J gene TRBJ1-3; no clear D. Deletions cut 2 bases from V and 0 bases from J, with 6 bases between. Germline V gene sequence: CDR1 SGHRS, CDR2 YFSETQ. The CDR3 runs to 14 residues. The CDR3, as DNA: TGCGCCAGCAGCTTAACTAGCTCTGGAAACACCATATATTTT. It codes for CASSLTSSGNTIYF.

The chain recombines TRBV29-1 with TRBJ1-3; D is ambiguous. Trimming took 1 base from V and 5 from J, leaving 12 bases between them. The CDR3 contains 14 residues. In germline, CDR1 is SQVTM, CDR2 ANQGSEA. CDR3 bases: TGCAGCGTTGAAGCCGCGGAGGGAAGAAACACCATATATTTT. This translates into CSVEAAEGRNTIYF.